This TCR beta chain was recorded in a study of CD8+CD57+ T cells in acquired aplastic anemia. Study as a whole: The average for DNA from sorted CD4+ and CD8+ cells was about 3.3 ug. Study-wide results and caveats: Levels of CD8+ Simpson's diversity were not significantly distinct in patients versus controls.

Template material for TCR beta VDJ and CDR3 profiling consisted of genomic DNA. TCRdb reprocessed the reads with MiXCR, giving one entry per CDR3 protein. This sample has about 220,000 distinct CDR3 sequences, with roughly half found just once. Sequencing was done on patients that had shown CD8+CD57+ cell expansion by flow cytometry. The patients all had a severe acquired aplastic anemia diagnosis. When blood sampling took place, the patients had received no therapy. A remark on this clonotype: Its antigen is unknown.

V lost 4 bases to trimming and J lost 3 bases, with 11 bases between them. The germline V gene has CDR1 MGHDK and CDR2 SYGVNS. The CDR3 is made up of 14 amino acids. The chain employs TRBV25-1 and TRBJ2-3; D perhaps matches TRBD1 (6 bases). This receptor was identified in a human donor with aplastic anemia. Sequencing was done on a sample of sorted CD4+, CD8+, or CD8+CD57+ T cells (not recorded which) from PBMCs. Here the CDR3 reads CASSGTGLTDTQYF. As DNA, the CDR3 is TGTGCCAGCAGTGGAACAGGGTTGACAGATACGCAGTATTTT.